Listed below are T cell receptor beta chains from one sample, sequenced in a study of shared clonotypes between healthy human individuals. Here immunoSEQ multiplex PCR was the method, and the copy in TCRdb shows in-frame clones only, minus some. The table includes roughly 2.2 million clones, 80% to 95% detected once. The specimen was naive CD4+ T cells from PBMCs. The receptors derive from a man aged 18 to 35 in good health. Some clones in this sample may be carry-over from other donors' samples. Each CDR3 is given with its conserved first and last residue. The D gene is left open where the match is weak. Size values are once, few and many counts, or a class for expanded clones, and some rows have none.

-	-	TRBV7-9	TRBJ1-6	CASSLGDNSPLHF	TGTGCCAGCAGCTTAGGGGATAATTCACCCCTCCACTTT
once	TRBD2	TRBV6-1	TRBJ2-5	CASSEIGRGETQYF	TGTGCCAGCAGTGAAATCGGGCGGGGGGAGACCCAGTACTTC
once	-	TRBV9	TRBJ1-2	CASSVGPGGGYTF	TGTGCCAGCAGCGTAGGCCCGGGGGGCGGCTACACCTTC
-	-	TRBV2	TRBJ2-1	CASIRSGSSYNEQFF	TGTGCCAGCATCAGATCGGGTAGCTCCTACAATGAGCAGTTCTTC
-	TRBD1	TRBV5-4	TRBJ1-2	CASSPRQGDYGYTF	TGTGCCAGCAGCCCCCGACAGGGTGACTATGGCTACACCTTC
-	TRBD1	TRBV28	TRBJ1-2	CASSFLTGVPGGYTF	TGTGCCAGCAGTTTCCTGACAGGGGTCCCTGGAGGCTACACCTTC
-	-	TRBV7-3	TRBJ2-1	CASSSQWADNEQFF	TGTGCCAGCAGCTCCCAGTGGGCCGACAATGAGCAGTTCTTC
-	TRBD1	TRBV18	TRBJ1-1	CASSPLGTGRTEAFF	TGTGCCAGCTCACCGCTAGGGACAGGGCGCACTGAAGCTTTCTTT
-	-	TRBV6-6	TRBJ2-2	CASSSSTRNTGELFF	TGTGCCAGCAGTTCGTCGACTAGAAACACCGGGGAGCTGTTTTTT
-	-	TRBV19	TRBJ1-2	CASSILSIDGHYGYTF	TGTGCCAGTAGTATACTGTCCATCGACGGCCACTATGGCTACACCTTC
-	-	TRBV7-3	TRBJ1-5	CASSLIEEVVCQPQHF	TGTGCCAGCAGCTTAATTGAGGAGGTAGTCTGCCAGCCCCAGCATTTT
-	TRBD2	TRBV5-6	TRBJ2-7	CASSPPGGRTWNEQYF	TGTGCCAGCAGCCCCCCGGGAGGGCGGACTTGGAACGAGCAGTACTTC
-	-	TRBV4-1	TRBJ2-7	CASSQGFQAVSPYEQYF	TGCGCCAGCAGCCAAGGGTTCCAGGCGGTGTCACCCTACGAGCAGTACTTC
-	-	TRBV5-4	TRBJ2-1	CASSLTTWGGEQFF	TGTGCCAGCAGCTTGACTACCTGGGGCGGTGAGCAGTTCTTC
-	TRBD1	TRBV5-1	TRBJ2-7	CASSWGQGGYEQYF	TGCGCCAGCAGCTGGGGACAGGGAGGGTACGAGCAGTACTTC
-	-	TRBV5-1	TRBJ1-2	CASSLEGSGIGYTF	TGCGCCAGCAGCTTGGAGGGTTCGGGGATTGGCTACACCTTC
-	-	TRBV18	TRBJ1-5	CASSPQSGWWASNQPQHF	TGTGCCAGCTCACCCCAGTCGGGGTGGTGGGCTAGCAATCAGCCCCAGCATTTT
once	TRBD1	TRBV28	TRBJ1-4	CASSLWLTTGGNEKLFF	TGTGCCAGCAGTTTATGGCTAACGACAGGGGGTAATGAAAAACTGTTTTTT
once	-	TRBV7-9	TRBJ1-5	CAAGAGQPQHF	TGTGCAGCGGGGGCTGGTCAGCCCCAGCATTTT
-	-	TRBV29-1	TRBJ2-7	CSVGGGGSYEQYF	TGCAGCGTCGGGGGCGGCGGCTCCTACGAGCAGTACTTC
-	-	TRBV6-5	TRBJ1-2	CASSYGRDTGYTF	TGTGCCAGCAGTTACGGCCGGGACACTGGCTACACCTTC
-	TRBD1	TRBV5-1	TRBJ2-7	CASSFAGTGGIKQYF	TGCGCCAGCAGCTTCGCCGGGACAGGGGGCATCAAGCAGTACTTC
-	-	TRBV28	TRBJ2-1	CASSFSLNEQFF	TGTGCCAGCAGTTTTTCTTTGAATGAGCAGTTCTTC
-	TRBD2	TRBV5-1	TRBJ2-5	CASSPRVAGQETQYF	TGCGCCAGCAGCCCTCGAGTAGCGGGACAAGAGACCCAGTACTTC
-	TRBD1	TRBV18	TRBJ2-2	CASSPGRQGATGELFF	TGTGCCAGCTCACCAGGGCGACAGGGGGCGACCGGGGAGCTGTTTTTT
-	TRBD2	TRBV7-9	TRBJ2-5	CASSLVAGPGETQYF	TGTGCCAGCAGCTTAGTAGCGGGACCGGGGGAGACCCAGTACTTC
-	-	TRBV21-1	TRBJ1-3	CASSRTPRGRPTIYF	TGTGCCAGCAGCAGGACGCCTCGAGGCCGGCCCACCATATATTTT
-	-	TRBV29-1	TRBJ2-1	CSGVLASEQFF	TGCAGCGGCGTGTTGGCGTCGGAGCAGTTCTTC
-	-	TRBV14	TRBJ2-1	CASSQNWASYNEQFF	TGTGCCAGCAGCCAAAATTGGGCGTCCTACAATGAGCAGTTCTTC
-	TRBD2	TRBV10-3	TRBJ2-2	CAISDSAGGTNTGELFF	TGTGCCATCAGTGACTCGGCGGGAGGAACGAACACCGGGGAGCTGTTTTTT
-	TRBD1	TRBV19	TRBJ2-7	CASSTGTGLDEQYF	TGTGCCAGTAGTACCGGGACAGGGCTTGACGAGCAGTACTTC
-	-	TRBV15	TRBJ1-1	CATSRDRATEAFF	TGTGCCACCAGCAGAGATAGGGCCACGGAAGCTTTCTTT
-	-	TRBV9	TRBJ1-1	CASSVLGQATEAFF	TGTGCCAGCAGCGTCCTCGGTCAGGCCACTGAAGCTTTCTTT
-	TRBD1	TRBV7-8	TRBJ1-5	CASSLARTGGPGELRGNQPQHF	TGTGCCAGCAGCTTAGCCAGGACAGGGGGCCCGGGTGAACTTAGGGGCAATCAGCCCCAGCATTTT
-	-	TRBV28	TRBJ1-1	CASRGHEGRVTEAFF	TGTGCCAGCAGGGGGCATGAGGGTAGGGTCACTGAAGCTTTCTTT
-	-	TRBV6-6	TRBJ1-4	CASSQDRRNGKLFF	TGTGCCAGCAGTCAAGACAGGCGGAATGGAAAACTGTTTTTT
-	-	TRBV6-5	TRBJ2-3	CASKTGGTDTQYF	TGTGCCAGCAAGACGGGTGGCACAGATACGCAGTATTTT
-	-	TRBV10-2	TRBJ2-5	CASKRAGPRETQYF	TGCGCCAGCAAAAGGGCAGGGCCCAGAGAGACCCAGTACTTC
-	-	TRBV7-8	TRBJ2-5	CASSRGNPGETQYF	TGTGCCAGCAGCCGAGGCAATCCTGGGGAGACCCAGTACTTC
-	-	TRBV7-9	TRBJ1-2	CASSQGEGNYGYTF	TGTGCCAGCAGTCAAGGGGAGGGGAACTATGGCTACACCTTC
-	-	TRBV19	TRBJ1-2	CASTRPAGFGGYTF	TGTGCCAGTACCCGTCCCGCAGGGTTCGGTGGCTACACCTTC
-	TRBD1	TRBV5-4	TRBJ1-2	CASSSLRQGGGYTF	TGTGCCAGCAGCTCTTTAAGACAGGGCGGTGGCTACACCTTC
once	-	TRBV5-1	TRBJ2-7	CASSLSVAAYEQYF	TGCGCCAGCAGCTTGTCGGTAGCGGCCTACGAGCAGTACTTC
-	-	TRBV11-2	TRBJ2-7	CASTIPNSYEQYF	TGTGCCAGCACCATACCGAATTCCTACGAGCAGTACTTC
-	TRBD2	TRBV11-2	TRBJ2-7	CASNRLAGAYEQYF	TGTGCCAGCAACCGACTAGCGGGGGCCTACGAGCAGTACTTC
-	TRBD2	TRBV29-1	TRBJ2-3	CSERTSDTQYF	TGCAGCGAGCGGACTAGCGATACGCAGTATTTT
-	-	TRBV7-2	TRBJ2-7	CASSPQPTESYEQYF	TGTGCCAGCAGCCCCCAGCCGACAGAGAGCTACGAGCAGTACTTC
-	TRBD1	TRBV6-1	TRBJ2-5	CASSELTGTETQYF	TGTGCCAGCAGTGAACTGACAGGGACGGAGACCCAGTACTTC
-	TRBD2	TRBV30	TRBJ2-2	CAWSVGSGRVGTGELFF	TGTGCCTGGAGTGTAGGTAGCGGGAGAGTCGGAACCGGGGAGCTGTTTTTT